A single sample is the source of the 21 T cell receptor beta chains below, sequenced in a study of T cell responses to AZD1222 COVID-19 vaccine. The method was immunoSEQ multiplex PCR; TCRdb's version includes in-frame clones alone and lacks a portion of them. In the table there are fewer than 110,000 clones, around 87% of which are singletons. The material sequenced was peripheral blood, taken 28 days after the second AZD1222 dose. Receptors were obtained from an adult who received the AZD1222 COVID-19 vaccine.

The chain recombines TRBV3-1 (or the pseudogene TRBV3-2) with TRBJ2-1; 13 bases fit TRBD2. CDR3 size: 18 residues. Trimming cost V 4 bases and J 9 bases; bases outside gene matches: 15. Germline V lookup: CDR1 LGHDT, CDR2 YNNKEL (reference sequence). The DNA of the CDR3 is TGTGCCAGCAGCCGTACTAGCGGGAGGGCCTCCACAATGAGTGAGCAGTTCTTC. As protein: CASSRTSGRASTMSEQFF.

The chain employs TRBV5-4 and TRBJ1-2, with 8 bases matching TRBD1. CDR3 size: 13 residues. Germline-derived CDR1 and CDR2 are SGHNT and YYREEE (reference sequence). Trimming cost V 5 bases and J 4 bases; bases outside gene matches: 4. This CDR3 reads CASRDRVGYGYTF. The CDR3 nucleotides read TGTGCCAGCAGGGACAGGGTTGGCTATGGCTACACCTTC.

V gene TRBV6-2 or TRBV6-3 combines with J gene TRBJ2-1, with TRBD2 identical over 8 bases. The length of the CDR3 is 16 residues. Germline-derived CDR1 and CDR2 are MNHEY and SVGEGT. V was pared by 3 bases and J by 8 bases, with 12 bases of the junction left unmatched. The CDR3 DNA follows: TGTGCCAGCAGTTATGGAAGCGGGAGTGGAGAAGATGAGCAGTTCTTC. Its protein is CASSYGSGSGEDEQFF.

The chain employs TRBV24-1 and TRBJ2-7; TRBD1 or TRBD2 may be the D gene (5 bases each). Germline CDR1 KGHDR, CDR2 SFDVKD. This CDR3 has 13 amino acids. V was pared by 4 bases and J by 9 bases, with 15 bases between. CDR3 amino acids: CATSDPGRTGQYF. In DNA form, the CDR3 reads TGTGCCACCAGTGACCCGGGACGGACGGGGCAGTACTTC.

The gene calls are TRBV7-2 and TRBJ2-3; D is perhaps TRBD1 (7 bases). This CDR3 has 14 residues. V lost 5 bases and J lost 9, with 18 bases in between. CDR1 is SGHTA, CDR2 FQGNSA, per germline. The CDR3 sequence: CASSAQRGRETQYF. The CDR3 bases are TGTGCCAGCAGCGCACAAAGGGGGCGGGAAACGCAGTATTTT.

The chain has TRBV7-2 and TRBJ1-2, with D hard to call. Germline V gene sequence: CDR1 SGHTA, CDR2 FQGNSA. The CDR3 consists of 14 residues. V was trimmed by 3 bases and J by 2 bases, leaving 10 bases between them. As DNA, the CDR3 is TGTGCCAGCAGCTTGAATAGTCAAAACTATGGCTACACCTTC. Its translation is CASSLNSQNYGYTF.

In its sample, this clone was seen a few times. One junction end disagrees with the germline gene, perhaps due to a read error. This chain links TRBV7-2 with TRBJ1-5; D is undetermined. The germline V gene has CDR1 SGHTA and CDR2 FQGNSA. The CDR3 length is 13 residues. The CDR3, as DNA: TGTGCCAGCAGCTTAGAACGCAACCAGCCCCAGCATTTT. Translated: CASSLERNQPQHF.

The count of this clone is one. The genes are TRBV2 and TRBJ2-4; 10 positions agree with TRBD2. J lost 3 bases, V lost 2 bases, and 4 bases had no gene match. Germline V CDR1 and CDR2: SNHLY, FYNNEI. The CDR3 runs to 16 residues. The CDR3 here is CASSETSGALKNIQYF. The CDR3 DNA is TGTGCCAGCAGTGAAACTAGCGGGGCGCTCAAAAACATTCAGTACTTC.

The chain combines TRBV12-3 or TRBV12-4 with TRBJ1-2, with unresolved D. V was cut by 3 bases and J by 2 bases, with 7 bases left in between. The CDR3 totals 13 residues. CDR3: CASSLLQNYGYTF. CDR3 DNA: TGTGCCAGCAGTTTGTTACAGAACTATGGCTACACCTTC.

This chain joins TRBV5-1 and TRBJ2-2; tentatively, D is TRBD2 (5 bases). Germline CDR1 reads SGHRS; CDR2 reads YFSETQ. Trimming took 0 bases from V and 5 from J, leaving 8 bases between them. The CDR3 extends over 14 amino acids. CDR3 sequence: CASSLAPGTGELFF. The CDR3 bases are TGCGCCAGCAGCTTGGCGCCGGGGACCGGGGAGCTGTTTTTT.

The V call is TRBV9, the J call TRBJ2-1, with D possibly TRBD1 on 5 matching bases. CDR3 length equals 13 residues. Germline V gives CDR1 SGDLS, CDR2 YYNGEE. V was clipped by 0 bases and J by 9 bases, with 10 bases between them. Here the CDR3 reads CASSVGDRSEQFF. The CDR3 DNA is TGTGCCAGCAGCGTAGGAGACAGAAGTGAGCAGTTCTTC.

The V call is TRBV5-1, the J call TRBJ2-1, with TRBD2 matching 11 bases. The J segment lost 4 bases and the V segment lost 0 bases, leaving 6 bases of the junction unmatched. CDR1 is SGHRS and CDR2 is YFSETQ in the germline V gene. The CDR3 runs to 17 residues. This CDR3 reads CASSLGATSGGYNEQFF. DNA for the CDR3: TGCGCCAGCAGCTTGGGGGCTACTAGCGGGGGTTACAATGAGCAGTTCTTC.

This chain's CDR3 is CASSTPGTGANVLTF. In DNA form, the CDR3 reads TGTGCCAGCAGCACACCCGGGACCGGGGCCAACGTCCTGACTTTC. The chain uses TRBV28 and TRBJ2-6; either TRBD1 or TRBD2 may supply D (5 bases each). V lost 6 bases and J 4 bases, leaving 13 bases between the germline ends. The V gene's germline CDR1 is MDHEN and CDR2 SYDVKM. This CDR3 contains 15 residues.

In this sample, this clone turned up once. This chain joins TRBV28 and TRBJ1-2; D uncertain. Per the germline V gene, CDR1 is MDHEN and CDR2 is SYDVKM. The CDR3 runs 13 residues. V was pared by 3 bases and J by 0 bases, with 5 bases between. CDR3 nucleotide sequence: TGTGCCAGCAGTTTGGAGGCTAACTATGGCTACACCTTC. Its translation: CASSLEANYGYTF.

The chain links TRBV9 to TRBJ2-5, with D perhaps matching TRBD2 (6 bases). Trimming removed 0 bases at V and 5 bases at J, with 17 bases between. The germline CDR1 and CDR2 sequences are SGDLS and YYNGEE. CDR3 length equals 16 residues. The CDR3 DNA is TGTGCCAGCAGCGTAGCTGGAGGGGAGGTGATGGAGACCCAGTACTTC. Translation: CASSVAGGEVMETQYF.

The chain employs TRBV12-3 or TRBV12-4 and TRBJ2-7; possibly TRBD1 for D (5 bases). V dropped 7 bases and J dropped 6 bases, with 13 bases sitting between them. The CDR3 extends over 12 amino acids. Written as DNA, the CDR3 is TGTGCCAGCAAAGGTACAGGCCTCGAGCAGTACTTC. It translates to CASKGTGLEQYF.

V and J are TRBV9 and TRBJ2-5; 12 nucleotides align to TRBD2. The CDR3 has 17 amino acids. Germline-derived CDR1 and CDR2 are SGDLS and YYNGEE. With V trimmed by 3 bases and J by 5 bases, 11 bases remained unmatched. As DNA, the CDR3 is TGTGCCAGCAGCGCCCGGACTAGCGGGGCCCAAGGGGAGACCCAGTACTTC. Protein sequence: CASSARTSGAQGETQYF.

The chain combines TRBV27 with TRBJ1-2, with 8 nucleotides matching TRBD1. CDR3 size: 15 residues. J gave up 3 bases and V 7 bases, and 10 bases lay outside the gene matches. Germline lookup yields CDR1 MNHEY and CDR2 SMNVEV (reference sequence). The CDR3 bases are TGTGCCAGCACTTCGGGAACAGGGGGATACTATGGCTACACCTTC. This translates into CASTSGTGGYYGYTF.

The chain is built from TRBV5-1 and TRBJ2-7; D possibly corresponds to TRBD2 (6 bases). Germline CDR1 is SGHRS and CDR2 is YFSETQ. The CDR3 extends over 13 amino acids. V dropped 4 bases and J dropped 1 base, with 9 bases sitting between them. CDR3: CASSRRDSYEQYF. CDR3 bases: TGCGCCAGCAGCAGGAGGGATTCCTACGAGCAGTACTTC.

The V and J genes are TRBV10-3 and TRBJ2-1, with 14 bases fitting TRBD2. The V segment lost 10 bases and the J segment 0 bases; nucleotides outside the gene matches: 2. The CDR3 has 15 amino acids. The V gene's germline CDR1 is ENHRY and CDR2 SYGVKD. The CDR3 region is CASGLAGGSYNEQFF. The CDR3 DNA reads as TGTGCCAGCGGACTAGCGGGAGGCTCCTACAATGAGCAGTTCTTC.

The V gene is TRBV3-1 (or the pseudogene TRBV3-2), the J gene TRBJ1-1; a possible D gene is TRBD1 (6 bases). The CDR3 totals 12 residues. Trimming took off 3 bases at V and 5 bases at J, with 7 bases between the two ends. Germline CDR1 reads LGHDT; CDR2 reads YNNKEL (reference sequence). The CDR3 loop is CASSQRGTEAFF. CDR3 nucleotides: TGTGCCAGCAGCCAGAGGGGGACTGAAGCTTTCTTT.